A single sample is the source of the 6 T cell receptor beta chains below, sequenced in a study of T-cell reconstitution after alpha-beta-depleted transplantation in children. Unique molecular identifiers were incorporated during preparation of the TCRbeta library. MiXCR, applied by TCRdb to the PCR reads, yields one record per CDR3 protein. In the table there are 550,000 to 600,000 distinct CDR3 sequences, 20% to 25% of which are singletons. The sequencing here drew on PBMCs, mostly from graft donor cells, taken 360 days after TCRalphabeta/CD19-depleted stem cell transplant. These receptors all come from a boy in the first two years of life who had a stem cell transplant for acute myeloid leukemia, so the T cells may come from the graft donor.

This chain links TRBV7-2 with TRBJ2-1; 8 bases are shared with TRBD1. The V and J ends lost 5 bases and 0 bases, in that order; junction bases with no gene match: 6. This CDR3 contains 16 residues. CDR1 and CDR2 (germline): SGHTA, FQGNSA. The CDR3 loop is CASSKRTGLSYNEQFF. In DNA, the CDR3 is TGTGCCAGCAGCAAAAGGACAGGGCTCTCCTACAATGAGCAGTTCTTC.

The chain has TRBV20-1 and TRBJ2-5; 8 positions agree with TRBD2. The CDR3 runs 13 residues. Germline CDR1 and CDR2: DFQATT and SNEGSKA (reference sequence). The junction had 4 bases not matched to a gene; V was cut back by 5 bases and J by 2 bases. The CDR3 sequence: CSALIAGQETQYF. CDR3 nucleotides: TGCAGTGCTCTAATAGCGGGGCAAGAGACCCAGTACTTC.

CDR3: CASREGSSNQPQHF. The CDR3 DNA follows: TGTGCCAGCAGAGAGGGTTCTAGCAATCAGCCCCAGCATTTT. The chain employs TRBV28 and TRBJ1-5; no clear D gene. The germline gives CDR1 MDHEN, CDR2 SYDVKM. Trimming removed 6 bases from V and 0 bases from J, with 9 bases in between. The CDR3 extends over 14 amino acids.

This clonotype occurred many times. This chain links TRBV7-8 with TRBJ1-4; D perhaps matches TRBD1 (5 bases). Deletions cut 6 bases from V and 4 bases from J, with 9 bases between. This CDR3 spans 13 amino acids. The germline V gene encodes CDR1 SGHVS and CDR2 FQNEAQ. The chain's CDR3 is CASRSGHNEKLFF. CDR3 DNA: TGTGCCAGCAGATCTGGACATAATGAAAAACTGTTTTTT.

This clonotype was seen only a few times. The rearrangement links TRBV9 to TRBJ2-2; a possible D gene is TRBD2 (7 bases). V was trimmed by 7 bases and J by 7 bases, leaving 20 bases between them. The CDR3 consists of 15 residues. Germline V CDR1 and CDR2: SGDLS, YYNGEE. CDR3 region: CASSAWGGIGGELFF. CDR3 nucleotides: TGTGCCAGCTCCGCCTGGGGGGGCATAGGCGGGGAGCTGTTTTTT.

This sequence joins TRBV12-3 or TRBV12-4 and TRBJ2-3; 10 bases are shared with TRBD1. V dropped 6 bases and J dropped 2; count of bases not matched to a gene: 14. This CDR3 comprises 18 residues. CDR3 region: CASRETDRGPLNTDTQYF. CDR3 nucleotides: TGTGCCAGCAGAGAAACTGACAGGGGGCCGCTAAACACAGATACGCAGTATTTT.